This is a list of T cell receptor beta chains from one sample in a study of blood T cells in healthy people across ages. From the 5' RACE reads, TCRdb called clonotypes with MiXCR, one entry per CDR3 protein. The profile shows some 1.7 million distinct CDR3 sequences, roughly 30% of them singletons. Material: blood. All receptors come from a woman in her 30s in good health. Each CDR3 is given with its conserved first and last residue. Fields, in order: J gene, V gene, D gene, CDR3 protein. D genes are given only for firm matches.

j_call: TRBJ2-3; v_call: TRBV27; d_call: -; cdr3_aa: CASSSVAGTDTQYF
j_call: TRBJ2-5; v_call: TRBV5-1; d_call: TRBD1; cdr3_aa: CASSAGQGKETQYF
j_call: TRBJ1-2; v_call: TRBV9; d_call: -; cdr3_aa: CASSVGSNYGYTF
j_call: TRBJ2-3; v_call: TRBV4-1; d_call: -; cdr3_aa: CASSQPSGTDTQYF
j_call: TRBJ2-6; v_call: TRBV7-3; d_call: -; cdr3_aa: CASSHLTGSGSGANVLTF
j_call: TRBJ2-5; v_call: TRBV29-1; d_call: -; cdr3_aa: CSFLFPTGQETQYF
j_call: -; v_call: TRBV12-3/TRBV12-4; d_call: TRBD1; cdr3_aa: CASSLAGTGFFVEQYF
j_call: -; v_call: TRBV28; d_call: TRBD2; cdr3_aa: CASSLRGLAGGYEQYF
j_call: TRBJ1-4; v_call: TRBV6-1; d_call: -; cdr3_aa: CASTPVRGDEKLFF
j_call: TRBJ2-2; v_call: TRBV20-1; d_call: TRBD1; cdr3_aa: CSARERTGGSAGELFF
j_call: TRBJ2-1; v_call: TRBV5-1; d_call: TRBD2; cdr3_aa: CVLAGETYNEQFF
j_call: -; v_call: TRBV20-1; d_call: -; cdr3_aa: CSARRGGRYNEQYF
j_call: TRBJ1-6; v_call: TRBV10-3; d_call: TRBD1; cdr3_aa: CAIRKGQSNSPLHF
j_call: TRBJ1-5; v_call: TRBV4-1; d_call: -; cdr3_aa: CASSQDRRGDRDQPQHF
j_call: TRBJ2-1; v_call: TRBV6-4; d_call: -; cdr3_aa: CASSAEDTNNEQFF
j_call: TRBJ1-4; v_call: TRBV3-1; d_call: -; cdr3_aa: CASSQASNEKLFF
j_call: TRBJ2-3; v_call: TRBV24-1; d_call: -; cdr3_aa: CATSDFDVTSTDTQYF
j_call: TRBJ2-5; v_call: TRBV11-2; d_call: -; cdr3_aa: CASSLGGQSQETQYF
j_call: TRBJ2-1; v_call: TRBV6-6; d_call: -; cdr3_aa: CASTQVSSYNEQFF
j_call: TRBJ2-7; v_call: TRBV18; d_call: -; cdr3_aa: CASSPLGEPSYVQYF
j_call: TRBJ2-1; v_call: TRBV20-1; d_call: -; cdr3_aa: CSARADNYNEQFF